Listed here are 17 T cell receptor beta chains from one sample, sequenced in a study of shared clonotypes between healthy human individuals. TCRdb's copy holds only in-frame clones and misses some; the assay was immunoSEQ multiplex PCR. Of about 2.4 million clones in the sample, 93% were seen once. Sequencing input: naive CD4+ T cells from PBMCs. Described subset: CD45RA+ positively selected. The source of these receptors is a man aged 18 to 30 in good health. Some clones in this sample may be carry-over from other donors' samples.

This rearrangement joins TRBV20-1 to TRBJ1-2; D not certain. Germline lookup yields CDR1 DFQATT and CDR2 SNEGSKA (reference sequence). V lost 3 bases and J lost 7, with 9 bases in between. This CDR3 has 11 amino acids. CDR3 nucleotides: TGCAGTGCTAGTCGGCGGTCTGGCTACACCTTC. Residues: CSASRRSGYTF.

The rearrangement uses TRBV6-5 and TRBJ2-1; 7 nucleotides align to TRBD1. The V segment lost 6 bases and the J segment 0 bases; nucleotides outside the gene matches: 5. This CDR3 has 15 amino acids. Germline V lookup: CDR1 MNHEY, CDR2 SVGAGI. This CDR3 reads CASRVPGGSYNEQFF. CDR3 DNA: TGTGCCAGCAGAGTGCCAGGGGGCTCCTACAATGAGCAGTTCTTC.

Remarks on this clone: The same CDR3 can be traced to other DNA sequences in this sample. The CDR3 loop reads CASRMTGEETQYF. CDR3 sequence (DNA): TGTGCCAGCAGAATGACAGGGGAAGAGACCCAGTACTTC. The chain carries TRBV6-1 and TRBJ2-5; TRBD1 matches 8 bases. V was pared by 6 bases and J by 3 bases, with 3 bases of the junction left unmatched. Per the germline V gene, CDR1 is MNHNS and CDR2 is SASEGT. The CDR3 covers 13 residues.

The gene calls are TRBV18 and TRBJ2-5; no clear D gene. Trimming removed 3 bases from V and 2 bases from J, with 10 bases in between. Germline V gene data show CDR1 as KGHSH and CDR2 as LQKENI. The CDR3 sequence is 14 residues long. In nucleotides, the CDR3 is TGTGCCAGCTCACCTGGAACTAAACAAGAGACCCAGTACTTC. Protein sequence: CASSPGTKQETQYF.

The chain recombines TRBV9 with TRBJ1-4; TRBD1 is a possible D gene (6 bases). The CDR3 is made up of 16 amino acids. The germline V and J ends were trimmed by 0 bases and 7 bases, with 16 bases remaining between them. CDR1 is SGDLS, CDR2 YYNGEE, per germline. CDR3 DNA: TGTGCCAGCAGCGTAGGAGTGTCAGGGGTCGGTGAAAAACTGTTTTTT. This translates into CASSVGVSGVGEKLFF.

The chain has TRBV7-9 and TRBJ1-2; D remains ambiguous. This CDR3 region has 13 residues. The V end was cut by 3 bases, the J end by 6 bases, with 11 bases between. Per germline, CDR1 SEHNR and CDR2 FQNEAQ (reference sequence). CDR3 residues: CASSFRKRDGYTF. DNA of the CDR3: TGTGCCAGCAGCTTCCGAAAAAGGGATGGCTACACCTTC.

The V gene is TRBV2, the J gene TRBJ1-2; 7 bases are a match to TRBD1. V lost 6 bases to trimming and J lost 0 bases; unmatched junction nucleotides: 7. CDR1 is SNHLY and CDR2 is FYNNEI in the germline V gene. This CDR3 is built from 15 residues. CDR3 DNA sequence: TGTGCCAGCAGGGAGGGACAGAATACTAACTATGGCTACACCTTC. This gives the protein CASREGQNTNYGYTF. Full variable domain (outside the CDR3, taken from reference TRBV2 and TRBJ1-2): EPEVTQTPSHQVTQMGQEVILRCVPISNHLYFYWYRQILGQKVEFLVSFYNNEISEKSEIFDDQFSVERPDGSNFTLKIRSTKLEDSAMYFCASREGQNTNYGYTFGSGTRLTVV.

The chain couples TRBV18 to TRBJ2-3; D gene unclear. Germline assignment: CDR1 KGHSH and CDR2 LQKENI. The V end was cut by 3 bases, the J end by 5 bases, with 12 bases between. CDR3 length equals 14 residues. CDR3 nucleotide sequence: TGTGCCAGCTCACCGAACCATAGTGTAGATACGCAGTATTTT. It yields the protein CASSPNHSVDTQYF. The complete variable domain, with remaining parts taken from reference TRBV18 and TRBJ2-3, reads NAGVMQNPRHLVRRRGQEARLRCSPMKGHSHVYWYRQLPEEGLKFMVYLQKENIIDESGMPKERFSAEFPKEGPSILRIQQVVRGDSAAYFCASSPNHSVDTQYFGPGTRLTVL.

The J gene is TRBJ2-1, the V gene TRBV5-8; weak D call: TRBD2 (5 bases). Germline values: CDR1 SGHTS, CDR2 YDEGEE. This CDR3 is 13 amino acids long. The V end was cut by 7 bases, the J end by 4 bases, with 12 bases between. The CDR3 DNA follows: TGTGCCAGCGGAGGTTTAGGGTACAATGAGCAGTTCTTC. This encodes CASGGLGYNEQFF.

The chain carries TRBV27 and TRBJ1-1; unclear D gene. The CDR3 is made up of 14 amino acids. Trimming removed 2 bases from V and 2 bases from J, with 9 bases in between. Germline-derived CDR1 and CDR2 are MNHEY and SMNVEV (reference sequence). The CDR3 loop reads CASSLNRPNTEAFF. DNA of the CDR3: TGTGCCAGCAGTTTAAACAGACCAAACACTGAAGCTTTCTTT.

The chain combines TRBV12-2 with TRBJ2-7; the tabulated D call, TRBD2, remains unverified against the DNA. TRBV12-2 is a listed pseudogene. The length of the CDR3 is 14 residues. The DNA for the CDR3 is TGTGCAAGTCGCTTAGGACGACTCCCTGGGGAGCAGTACTTC. The encoded protein is CASRLGRLPGEQYF.

The rearrangement uses TRBV7-6 and TRBJ1-3; D unclear. V lost 8 bases to trimming and J lost 1 base, with 12 bases between them. The CDR3 length is 14 residues. CDR1 and CDR2 (germline): SGHVS, FNYEAQ. The CDR3 sequence is CASPHGGSGNTIYF. The CDR3 DNA follows: TGTGCCAGCCCCCATGGCGGGTCTGGAAACACCATATATTTT.

The chain is built from TRBV28 and TRBJ1-4; the match to TRBD1 covers 8 bases. Germline V CDR1 and CDR2: MDHEN, SYDVKM. With V trimmed by 5 bases and J by 10 bases, 9 bases remained unmatched. This CDR3 has 14 amino acids. CDR3 loop: CASSTQGGKGKLFF. The DNA for the CDR3 is TGTGCCAGCAGTACACAGGGGGGGAAGGGAAAACTGTTTTTT.

The chain is built from TRBV2 and TRBJ2-6, with D unclear. Germline assignment: CDR1 SNHLY and CDR2 FYNNEI. The CDR3 runs 14 residues. V was clipped by 5 bases and J by 4 bases, with 9 bases between them. In DNA, the CDR3 is TGTGCCAGCAGTTTAGACTTAGGGGCCAACGTCCTGACTTTC. It codes for CASSLDLGANVLTF.

This chain links TRBV5-1 with TRBJ2-1; the match to TRBD1 covers 8 bases. The CDR3 consists of 15 residues. V was pared by 0 bases and J by 13 bases, with 12 bases of the junction left unmatched. Germline V gene sequence: CDR1 SGHRS, CDR2 YFSETQ. This CDR3 reads CASSLGQGIGVEQFF. The CDR3 region has the DNA TGCGCCAGCAGCTTGGGACAGGGGATCGGGGTTGAACAGTTCTTC.

The CDR3 sequence is CAIAGTSGNKETQYF. The CDR3 DNA is TGTGCCATCGCCGGGACTAGCGGGAATAAAGAGACCCAGTACTTC. The chain carries TRBV10-3 and TRBJ2-5; 13 positions match TRBD2. This CDR3 is 15 amino acids long. CDR1 is ENHRY, CDR2 SYGVKD, per germline. J gave up 3 bases and V 8 bases, and 6 bases lay outside the gene matches.

V usage is TRBV2 and J usage is TRBJ2-7; TRBD2 agrees at 15 bases. This CDR3 has 16 residues. After removal of 6 bases from V and 3 bases from J, the junction contained 6 bases not matched to a gene. The V gene's germline CDR1 is SNHLY and CDR2 FYNNEI. This CDR3 reads CASSLGLAGGDYEQYF. CDR3 nucleotide sequence: TGTGCCAGCAGCCTAGGACTAGCGGGAGGGGACTACGAGCAGTACTTC.